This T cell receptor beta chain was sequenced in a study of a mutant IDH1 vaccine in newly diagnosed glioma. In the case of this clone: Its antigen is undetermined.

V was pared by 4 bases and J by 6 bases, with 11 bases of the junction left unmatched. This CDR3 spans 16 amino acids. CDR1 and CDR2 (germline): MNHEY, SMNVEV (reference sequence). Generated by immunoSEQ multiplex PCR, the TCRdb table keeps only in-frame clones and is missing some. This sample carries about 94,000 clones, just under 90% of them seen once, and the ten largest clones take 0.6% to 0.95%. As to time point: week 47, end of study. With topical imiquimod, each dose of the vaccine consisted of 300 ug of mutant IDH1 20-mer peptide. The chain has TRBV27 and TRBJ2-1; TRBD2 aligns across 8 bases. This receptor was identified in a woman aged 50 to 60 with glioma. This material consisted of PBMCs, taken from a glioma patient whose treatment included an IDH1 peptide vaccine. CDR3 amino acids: CASSWVGAGAVNEQFF. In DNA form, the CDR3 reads TGTGCCAGCAGTTGGGTGGGAGCGGGAGCGGTCAATGAGCAGTTCTTC.